A selection of T cell receptor beta chains follows, all from one sample in a study of cytomegalovirus exposure and HLA in healthy donors. Clones were read by immunoSEQ multiplex PCR, and TCRdb kept only the in-frame ones, dropping some. The sample has 95,000 to 150,000 clones, less than 75% seen once. Sequences were obtained from PBMCs. The receptors were sampled from a middle-aged woman in good health and CMV-seronegative. Each CDR3 is given with its conserved first and last residue. A D gene is named only where the DNA matches it firmly. A clone size is listed for some rows: how often the clone was seen (once, few, many), or a class if it is expanded.

v_gene	abundance	j_gene	d_gene	CDR3aa	CDR3nt
TRBV19	.	TRBJ2-1	TRBD2	CASSITSGSIRGGNNEQFF	TGTGCCAGTAGTATCACTAGCGGGTCTATACGGGGTGGGAACAATGAGCAGTTCTTC
TRBV5-1	.	TRBJ1-3	TRBD1	CASRRDSSSGNTIYF	TGCGCCAGCAGACGGGACAGCAGCTCTGGAAACACCATATATTTT
TRBV27	.	TRBJ2-1	TRBD2	CASSLLPRRRSGDNEQFF	TGTGCCAGCAGTTTACTCCCCAGGAGGCGCAGCGGGGACAATGAGCAGTTCTTC
TRBV9	few	TRBJ1-1	.	CASSQSPGGTEAFF	TGTGCCAGCAGCCAAAGCCCCGGAGGCACTGAAGCTTTCTTT
TRBV18	.	TRBJ2-7	TRBD1	CASSPGTGDYEQYF	TGTGCCAGCTCACCAGGGACAGGGGACTACGAGCAGTACTTC
TRBV11-2	.	TRBJ2-7	.	CASSLGRTYEQYF	TGTGCCAGCAGCTTAGGTAGAACCTACGAGCAGTACTTC
TRBV6-6	.	TRBJ1-1	TRBD1	CASSSETGAVNTEAFF	TGTGCCAGCAGTTCGGAGACAGGGGCCGTGAACACTGAAGCTTTCTTT
TRBV19	.	TRBJ2-7	TRBD1	CASSLTGTGTYEQYF	TGTGCCAGTAGTTTAACCGGGACAGGGACCTACGAGCAGTACTTC
TRBV5-1	.	TRBJ2-1	.	CASSGGEYNEQFF	TGCGCCAGCAGCGGCGGGGAGTACAATGAGCAGTTCTTC
TRBV28	.	TRBJ2-5	TRBD2	CASSFLLTGTRGETQYF	TGTGCCAGCAGTTTTCTTCTTACCGGGACTAGAGGGGAGACCCAGTACTTC
TRBV13	.	TRBJ1-1	.	CASNPSQGKGNTEAFF	TGTGCCAGCAACCCCTCCCAGGGAAAGGGGAACACTGAAGCTTTCTTT
TRBV4-1	few	TRBJ2-2	TRBD2	CASTGGGDTGELFF	TGTGCCAGCACAGGCGGGGGAGACACCGGGGAGCTGTTTTTT
TRBV9	.	TRBJ2-1	.	CASSVGGLPDEQFF	TGTGCCAGCAGCGTAGGAGGCCTACCCGATGAGCAGTTCTTC
TRBV7-9	.	TRBJ1-2	TRBD1	CASSPVTGGADYGYTF	TGTGCCAGCAGCCCAGTAACAGGGGGCGCCGACTATGGCTACACCTTC
TRBV5-1	.	TRBJ2-2	TRBD1	CASSRSGQGATGELFF	TGCGCCAGCAGCAGGTCGGGACAGGGGGCAACCGGGGAGCTGTTTTTT
TRBV7-2	.	TRBJ1-5	TRBD1	CASSLSRGLVNQPQHF	TGTGCCAGCAGCTTATCCAGGGGGCTCGTCAATCAGCCCCAGCATTTT
TRBV25-1	.	TRBJ1-1	.	CASSEAGPEAFF	TGTGCCAGCAGTGAAGCTGGGCCTGAAGCTTTCTTT
TRBV5-4	.	TRBJ2-3	TRBD2	CASSGDYTSTDTQYF	TGTGCCAGCAGCGGGGACTACACTAGCACAGATACGCAGTATTTT
TRBV6-6	.	TRBJ2-2	.	CASRKGAGELFF	TGTGCCAGCAGAAAGGGGGCCGGGGAGCTGTTTTTT
TRBV2	once	TRBJ2-7	.	CASSGQGPYEQYF	TGCGCCAGCAGTGGGCAGGGGCCCTACGAGCAGTACTTC
TRBV4-1	.	TRBJ2-5	TRBD2	CASSQELAVQETQYF	TGCGCCAGCAGCCAAGAACTAGCGGTACAAGAGACCCAGTACTTC
TRBV19	.	TRBJ1-2	.	CASSISPGDTYGYTF	TGTGCCAGTAGTATCTCTCCAGGGGATACCTATGGCTACACCTTC
TRBV2	.	TRBJ2-1	.	CASSWRSSYNEQFF	TGTGCCAGCAGTTGGCGGAGCTCCTACAATGAGCAGTTCTTC
TRBV7-9	.	TRBJ1-4	.	CASSLTQNSGTSEKLFF	TGTGCCAGCAGCTTAACGCAGAACTCCGGGACATCGGAAAAACTGTTTTTT
TRBV28	.	TRBJ1-2	TRBD1	CATHPTGGLSGYTF	TGTGCCACCCACCCGACAGGGGGCCTTAGTGGCTACACCTTC
TRBV6-5	.	TRBJ2-1	.	CASSYSGGRLGDEQFF	TGTGCCAGCAGTTACTCGGGGGGTCGGCTCGGCGATGAGCAGTTCTTC
TRBV4-2	.	TRBJ1-2	.	CASSRRSEGESGYTF	TGTGCCAGCAGCCGTCGCTCTGAGGGGGAAAGTGGCTACACCTTC
TRBV5-1	.	TRBJ1-3	.	CASSLGTAGGNAIYF	TGCGCCAGCAGCTTGGGGACAGCCGGTGGAAACGCCATATATTTT
TRBV2	.	TRBJ1-3	.	CASRAEGNTIYF	TGTGCCAGCAGGGCTGAAGGAAACACCATATATTTT
TRBV19	.	TRBJ2-7	.	CASSGPGSFEEQYF	TGTGCCAGTAGTGGACCCGGGAGTTTCGAGGAGCAGTACTTC
TRBV6-5	once	TRBJ1-2	TRBD1	CASGPGQGNYGYTF	TGTGCCAGCGGCCCGGGACAGGGCAACTATGGCTACACCTTC
TRBV6-1	.	TRBJ2-7	.	CATPPNSLYEQYF	TGTGCCACCCCTCCGAACAGTCTCTACGAGCAGTACTTC
TRBV7-2	.	TRBJ1-4	.	CASSRSIMREKLFF	TGTGCCAGCAGCCGTTCAATAATGAGGGAAAAACTGTTTTTT
TRBV6-4	.	TRBJ2-2	TRBD1	CASSPGTGNTGELFF	TGTGCCAGCAGTCCCGGGACAGGGAACACCGGGGAGCTGTTTTTT
TRBV7-2	.	TRBJ2-1	.	CASSSGGREQFF	TGTGCCAGCAGCTCAGGTGGGAGGGAGCAGTTCTTC
TRBV21-1	.	TRBJ1-3	.	CASSNRCWRGEGNTIYF	TGTGCCAGCAGCAACCGTTGTTGGAGGGGCGAAGGAAACACCATATATTTT
TRBV19	.	TRBJ1-1	.	CASSISPRGLTEAFF	TGTGCCAGTAGTATTTCCCCCAGGGGTCTGACTGAAGCTTTCTTT
TRBV27	few	TRBJ1-6	.	CASSLMAPRSSYNSPLHF	TGTGCCAGCAGTTTAATGGCCCCCCGGAGCTCCTATAATTCACCCCTCCACTTT
TRBV5-4	.	TRBJ2-3	TRBD2	CASSFGLAGPLGTQYF	TGTGCCAGCAGCTTTGGACTAGCGGGGCCTCTTGGTACGCAGTATTTT
TRBV5-6	.	TRBJ1-5	.	CASSLQALNSNQPQHF	TGTGCCAGCAGCTTACAAGCGCTAAATAGCAATCAGCCCCAGCATTTT
TRBV5-4	.	TRBJ2-7	.	CASSADRSYEQYF	TGTGCCAGCAGCGCGGACAGATCCTACGAGCAGTACTTC
TRBV4-2	.	TRBJ1-2	TRBD1	CASSQERTGRFYGYTF	TGTGCCAGCAGCCAAGAACGGACAGGGCGCTTCTATGGCTACACCTTC
TRBV19	.	TRBJ1-5	TRBD1	CASSIRAGGNQPQHF	TGTGCCAGTAGTATTCGGGCAGGGGGTAATCAGCCCCAGCATTTT
TRBV5-1	few	TRBJ2-1	TRBD2	CASSYDRTSGKGEQFF	TGCGCCAGCAGCTACGACAGGACTAGCGGGAAGGGTGAGCAGTTCTTC
TRBV6-1	.	TRBJ2-1	TRBD2	CASSEVPGGARYEQFF	TGTGCCAGCAGTGAAGTACCCGGGGGGGCCCGTTATGAGCAGTTCTTC
TRBV19	few	TRBJ2-2	.	CASSPRTLNTGELFF	TGTGCCAGTAGTCCCCGGACACTGAACACCGGGGAGCTGTTTTTT
TRBV7-2	.	TRBJ2-6	TRBD1	CASSLGQGVSGANVLTF	TGTGCCAGCAGCTTGGGACAGGGAGTCTCTGGGGCCAACGTCCTGACTTTC
TRBV11-3	few	TRBJ2-7	.	CASSLDPFVTPYEQYF	TGTGCCAGCAGCTTAGATCCCTTTGTAACCCCCTACGAGCAGTACTTC
TRBV30	once	TRBJ1-5	.	CAWSDDRSLGTNQPQHF	TGTGCCTGGAGCGATGACAGAAGCTTAGGGACTAATCAGCCCCAGCATTTT
TRBV5-1	.	TRBJ2-5	TRBD2	CASSLVPAGGETQYF	TGCGCCAGCAGCTTGGTCCCAGCGGGGGGGGAGACCCAGTACTTC
TRBV6-5	.	TRBJ1-3	.	CASRESGSGNTIYF	TGTGCCAGCAGAGAATCAGGTTCTGGAAACACCATATATTTT
TRBV6-4	.	TRBJ2-2	.	CASSVEENTGELFF	TGTGCCAGCAGTGTTGAGGAGAACACCGGGGAGCTGTTTTTT
TRBV4-3	.	TRBJ1-2	TRBD1	CASSQGTGGNYGYTF	TGCGCCAGCAGCCAGGGGACAGGGGGAAACTATGGCTACACCTTC
TRBV6-5	.	TRBJ2-1	.	CASSSSRYNEQFF	TGTGCCAGCAGTTCCTCGAGGTACAATGAGCAGTTCTTC